Listed below are T cell receptor beta chains from one sample, sequenced in a study of blood T cell repertoires in COVID-19. Libraries were prepared by immunoSEQ multiplex PCR; TCRdb keeps only in-frame clonotypes and omits some of them. Of roughly 160,000 clones listed, 85% to 90% are singletons. Sequenced: peripheral blood. These receptor sequences come from a man in his fifties or sixties with active or convalescent COVID-19. Each CDR3 is given with its conserved first and last residue. A D gene is named only where the DNA matches it firmly. Where a row states a size, it is once, few, many or the class of an expanded clone; other rows omit it.

NA	TRBV4-3	TRBJ1-1	NA	CASSQDLMGQTEAFF	TGCGCCAGCAGCCAAGATCTAATGGGGCAAACTGAAGCTTTCTTT
NA	TRBV18	TRBJ1-1	NA	CASSPPSAGGGRAFF	TGTGCCAGCTCACCACCGTCCGCCGGGGGGGGAAGGGCTTTCTTT
TRBD1	TRBV12-3/TRBV12-4	TRBJ1-2	few	CASRKQGAGGYTF	TGTGCCAGCAGAAAACAGGGGGCAGGTGGCTACACCTTC
NA	TRBV5-8	TRBJ1-5	NA	CASSPSMGGYQPQHF	TGTGCCAGCAGCCCGTCGATGGGGGGGTATCAGCCCCAGCATTTT
TRBD1	TRBV27	TRBJ1-1	NA	CASSSAGQGAPTAFF	TGTGCCAGCAGTTCGGCGGGACAGGGGGCGCCGACAGCTTTCTTT
TRBD1	TRBV19	TRBJ2-3	NA	CASSMGFRQGALFTDTQYF	TGTGCCAGTAGTATGGGGTTCCGACAGGGGGCCCTATTCACAGATACGCAGTATTTT
NA	TRBV2	TRBJ2-7	NA	CASTTGFGYEQYF	TGTGCCAGCACGACAGGATTTGGGTACGAGCAGTACTTC
NA	TRBV3-1/TRBV3-2	TRBJ1-5	NA	CASSPQGYPGQPQHF	TGTGCCAGCAGCCCGCAGGGGTATCCTGGTCAGCCCCAGCATTTT
TRBD2	TRBV27	TRBJ2-1	once	CASSFGGGYYNEQFF	TGTGCCAGCAGTTTTGGGGGGGGTTACTACAATGAGCAGTTCTTC
TRBD1	TRBV7-8	TRBJ1-3	NA	CASSFSFRTGVAGNTIYF	TGTGCCAGCAGCTTTTCCTTTAGGACAGGGGTGGCTGGAAACACCATATATTTT
TRBD2	TRBV9	TRBJ2-5	NA	CASSAGTRGETQYF	TGTGCCAGCAGCGCCGGGACTAGGGGAGAGACCCAGTACTTC
NA	TRBV30	TRBJ1-2	NA	CALEGGDYGYTF	TGTGCCCTGGAGGGAGGGGATTATGGCTACACCTTC
NA	TRBV18	TRBJ1-1	NA	CASSPGGWRDTEAFF	TGTGCCAGCTCACCAGGTGGATGGAGGGACACTGAAGCTTTCTTT
NA	TRBV20-1	TRBJ1-1	NA	CSASRQGSGNTEAFF	TGCAGTGCTAGTCGTCAGGGGTCAGGGAACACTGAAGCTTTCTTT
NA	TRBV4-3	TRBJ2-2	NA	CASSQDMGATLGELFF	TGCGCCAGCAGCCAAGATATGGGGGCAACACTCGGGGAGCTGTTTTTT
NA	TRBV5-4	TRBJ2-7	NA	CASSNPSGSYEQYF	TGTGCCAGCAGCAACCCAAGTGGCAGCTACGAGCAGTACTTC
NA	TRBV30	TRBJ2-2	NA	CAWSKGQDTGELFF	TGTGCCTGGAGTAAGGGGCAGGACACCGGGGAGCTGTTTTTT
TRBD2	TRBV11-2	TRBJ2-7	NA	CASSLVSGRAPEQYF	TGTGCCAGCAGCTTAGTCAGCGGGAGGGCCCCCGAGCAGTACTTC
NA	TRBV5-1	TRBJ1-6	NA	CASSLDGSPLHF	TGCGCCAGCAGCTTGGACGGTTCACCCCTCCACTTT
TRBD1	TRBV24-1	TRBJ2-1	once	CATSDPGGQGPNNEQFF	TGTGCCACCAGTGACCCCGGGGGACAGGGGCCTAACAATGAGCAGTTCTTC
NA	TRBV6-5	TRBJ2-7	NA	CASSYTHGSMEQYF	TGTGCCAGCAGTTATACACATGGTAGCATGGAGCAGTACTTC
TRBD1	TRBV6-5	TRBJ2-6	NA	CASINRGSGANVLTF	TGTGCCAGCATCAACAGGGGGTCTGGGGCCAACGTCCTGACTTTC
NA	TRBV5-5	TRBJ1-2	NA	CASSLNEDGYTF	TGTGCCAGCAGCTTGAACGAGGATGGCTACACCTTC
TRBD1	TRBV6-5	TRBJ2-7	NA	CASSRSRDRDYEQYF	TGTGCCAGCAGCCGGAGCCGGGACAGGGATTACGAGCAGTACTTC
NA	TRBV7-7	TRBJ2-7	NA	CASSLATGKPYEQYF	TGTGCTAGCAGCTTAGCAACAGGGAAACCCTACGAGCAGTACTTC
NA	TRBV30	TRBJ1-2	NA	CACPREGTYGYTF	TGTGCCTGCCCGCGGGAGGGAACCTATGGCTACACCTTC
NA	TRBV2	TRBJ2-2	NA	CASRITTGSTGELFF	TGTGCCAGCAGGATCACAACAGGGTCCACCGGGGAGCTGTTTTTT
NA	TRBV15	TRBJ1-4	NA	CATSARTAFVEKLFF	TGTGCCACCAGCGCCCGGACAGCTTTTGTTGAAAAACTGTTTTTT
NA	TRBV14	TRBJ2-1	NA	CASSQVSLARNNEQFF	TGTGCCAGCAGCCAAGTTTCGCTGGCGCGGAACAATGAGCAGTTCTTC